This T cell receptor beta chain was recovered during a study of cytomegalovirus exposure and HLA in healthy donors. Notes on the study in general: The study recorded around 160 TCR beta chains that were cytomegalovirus-associated. Reported results showed that the classifier diagnosed cytomegalovirus status with high specificity and sensitivity. Within the 120 or so validation repertoires, first-cohort TCR clusters tended to co-occur, according to a later analysis.

Assay: immunoSEQ multiplex PCR; the TCRdb copy retains only in-frame clones and omits some. The sample lists around 58,000 clones; around 89% were seen once. V shed 1 base and J 0 bases; nucleotides not matched to a gene: 2. The germline V gene encodes CDR1 MNHNS and CDR2 SASEGT. There are 15 residues in the CDR3. For this clone: The antigen is unknown.

The chain carries TRBV6-1 and TRBJ2-5; 7 bases map to TRBD1. The sequence was collected from a young woman in good health and CMV-seronegative. Sequences were obtained from PBMCs. CDR3 amino acids: CASSEGDRDQETQYF. The CDR3, as DNA: TGTGCCAGCAGTGAAGGAGACAGGGACCAAGAGACCCAGTACTTC.